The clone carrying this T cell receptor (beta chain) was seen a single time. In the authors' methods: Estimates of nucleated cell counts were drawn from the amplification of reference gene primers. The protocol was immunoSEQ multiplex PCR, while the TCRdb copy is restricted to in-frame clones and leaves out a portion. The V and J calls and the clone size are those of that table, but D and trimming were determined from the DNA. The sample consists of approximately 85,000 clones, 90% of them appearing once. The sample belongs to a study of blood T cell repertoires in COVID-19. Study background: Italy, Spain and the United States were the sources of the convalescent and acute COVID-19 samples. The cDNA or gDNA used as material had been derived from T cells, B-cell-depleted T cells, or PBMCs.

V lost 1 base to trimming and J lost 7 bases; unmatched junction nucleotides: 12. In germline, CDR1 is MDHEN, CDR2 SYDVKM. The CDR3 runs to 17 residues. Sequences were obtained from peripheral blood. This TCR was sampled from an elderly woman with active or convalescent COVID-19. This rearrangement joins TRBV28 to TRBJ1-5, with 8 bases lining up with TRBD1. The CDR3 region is CASSLLGQGAGGQPQHF. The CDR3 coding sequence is TGTGCCAGCAGTTTATTGGGGCAGGGGGCAGGAGGACAGCCCCAGCATTTT.